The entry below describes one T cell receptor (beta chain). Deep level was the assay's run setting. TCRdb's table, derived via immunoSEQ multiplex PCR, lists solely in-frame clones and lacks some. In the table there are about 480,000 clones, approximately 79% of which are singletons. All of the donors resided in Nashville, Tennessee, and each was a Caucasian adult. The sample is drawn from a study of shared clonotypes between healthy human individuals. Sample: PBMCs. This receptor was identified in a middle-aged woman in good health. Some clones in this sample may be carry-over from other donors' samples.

The CDR3: CASRRLAGFGETQYF. The CDR3 DNA sequence: TGTGCCAGCAGGCGGCTAGCAGGATTCGGAGAGACCCAGTACTTC. The chain joins TRBV27 to TRBJ2-5, with D perhaps TRBD2 (5 bases). V dropped 6 bases and J dropped 4 bases, with 18 bases sitting between them. The CDR3 extends over 15 amino acids. Per germline, CDR1 MNHEY and CDR2 SMNVEV (reference sequence).